This T cell receptor (beta chain) was found in a study of blood T cell repertoires in COVID-19. Overall study: Acute and convalescent COVID-19 specimens originated in the United States, Italy and Spain. T cells, B-cell-depleted T cells, or PBMCs provided the cDNA or gDNA that served as material.

Per the original methods: How many nucleated cells were present was estimated from reference gene primer amplification. Only in-frame clones appear in the TCRdb table, and some are missing; sequencing was by immunoSEQ multiplex PCR. The V and J calls and the clone size are those of that table, but D and trimming were determined from the DNA. Here the sample spans over 150,000 clones, more than 90% being singletons. The V gene end was trimmed by 3 bases and the J gene end by 5 bases; junction bases not matched to a gene: 4. CDR3 length: 15 residues. Per germline, CDR1 SGHRS and CDR2 YFSETQ. The sequencing input was peripheral blood. The chain couples TRBV5-1 to TRBJ2-2, with 10 nucleotides matching TRBD1. This clonotype was obtained from a man aged 50 to 59 with acute or convalescent COVID-19. CDR3 amino acids: CASSSTGGWTGELFF. The CDR3 DNA is TGCGCCAGCAGCTCGACAGGGGGCTGGACCGGGGAGCTGTTTTTT.